This T cell receptor (beta chain) is from a study of blood T cell repertoires in COVID-19. Study overall: The study drew acute and convalescent COVID-19 samples from the United States, Italy and Spain. PBMCs, B-cell-depleted T cells, or T cells provided the cDNA or gDNA that made up the material.

Those enrolled in Seattle joined during active infection and were followed longitudinally afterward. The CDR3 has 15 amino acids. CDR1 is SGHRS and CDR2 is YFSETQ in the germline V gene. V was cut by 0 bases and J by 4 bases, with 14 bases left in between. Original processing notes: Amplification of reference gene primers was used by the study to estimate nucleated cell counts. TCRdb's table, derived via immunoSEQ multiplex PCR, lists solely in-frame clones and lacks some. The DNA was the basis for D and trimming; V, J and clone size are from that table. The table shows around 150,000 clones, with around nine tenths occurring only once.

The TCR comes from a woman between 70 and 85 years old with COVID-19, enrolled during active disease. This chain connects TRBV5-1 to TRBJ2-7; tentatively, D is TRBD1 (6 bases). Sequenced input: peripheral blood. In DNA form, the CDR3 reads TGCGCCAGCAGCTTGGAGGGCAGGGGACGTTACGAGCAGTACTTC. Residues: CASSLEGRGRYEQYF. The variable domain in full, with the rest retrieved from reference TRBV5-1 and TRBJ2-7, is KAGVTQTPRYLIKTRGQQVTLSCSPISGHRSVSWYQQTPGQGLQFLFEYFSETQRNKGNFPGRFSGRQFSNSRSEMNVSTLELGDSALYLCASSLEGRGRYEQYFGPGTRLTVT.